The 21 T cell receptor beta chains in this list originate from one sample, sequenced in a study of blood T cell repertoires in COVID-19. The protocol was immunoSEQ multiplex PCR, while the TCRdb copy is restricted to in-frame clones and leaves out a portion. Among some 110,000 clones, 75% to 85% were seen once, and the ten largest hold about 5%. Sequencing used peripheral blood. The receptors were sampled from a man between 60 and 75 years old with acute or convalescent COVID-19.

The rearrangement joins TRBV7-9 to TRBJ2-3; 12 nucleotides match TRBD2. CDR1 and CDR2 (germline): SEHNR, FQNEAQ (reference sequence). The V gene end was trimmed by 6 bases and the J gene end by 4 bases; junction bases not matched to a gene: 5. The CDR3 is made up of 15 amino acids. The CDR3 nucleotides read TGTGCCAGCAGTTCCGGACTAGCGGGATCAGATACGCAGTATTTT. Amino acids: CASSSGLAGSDTQYF. Full variable domain (remainder filled in from reference TRBV7-9 and TRBJ2-3): DTGVSQNPRHKITKRGQNVTFRCDPISEHNRLYWYRQTLGQGPEFLTYFQNEAQLEKSRLLSDRFSAERPKGSFSTLEIQRTEQGDSAMYLCASSSGLAGSDTQYFGPGTRLTVL.

The gene calls are TRBV10-3 and TRBJ1-2; TRBD1 aligns across 9 bases. The CDR3 has 14 amino acids. Per the germline V gene, CDR1 is ENHRY and CDR2 is SYGVKD. V lost 6 bases, J lost 5 bases, and 7 bases stayed unmatched. For the CDR3, the DNA is TGTGCCATCAGCGCGGGACAGGGTGGATATGGCTACACCTTC. This encodes CAISAGQGGYGYTF.

The CDR3 region has the DNA TGTGCCAGCAGCCAGGGATCAGGGGAGGATACGCAGTATTTT. Its protein is CASSQGSGEDTQYF. The rearrangement uses TRBV3-1 (or the pseudogene TRBV3-2) and TRBJ2-3, with TRBD1 as a possible D gene (6 bases). V dropped 3 bases and J dropped 6 bases, with 13 bases sitting between them. Germline CDR1 reads LGHDT; CDR2 reads YNNKEL (reference sequence). CDR3 length equals 14 residues.

This clone was found once. V gene TRBV6-5 combines with J gene TRBJ2-7; 10 bases align to TRBD2. Germline V CDR1 and CDR2: MNHEY, SVGAGI. The CDR3 runs 14 residues. The junction had 6 bases not matched to a gene; V was cut back by 10 bases and J by 0 bases. In DNA form, the CDR3 reads TGTGCCACTCTAGCGGGGGATTTCTCCTACGAGCAGTACTTC. Its protein is CATLAGDFSYEQYF.

This sequence joins TRBV6-5 and TRBJ2-7; D may be TRBD1 (5 bases). Germline CDR1 MNHEY, CDR2 SVGAGI. The V gene lost 10 bases and the J gene lost 2 bases, with 15 bases spanning the gap. The length of the CDR3 is 13 residues. The CDR3 reads CATQTVLAYEQYF. In DNA form, the CDR3 reads TGTGCCACCCAGACAGTGCTAGCCTACGAGCAGTACTTC.

This clone was seen a handful of times. This rearrangement joins TRBV2 to TRBJ1-1, with 7 bases fitting TRBD1. The CDR3 extends over 11 amino acids. Germline-derived CDR1 and CDR2 are SNHLY and FYNNEI. CDR3 in amino acids: CAGQMNTEAFF. CDR3 in DNA: TGTGCGGGACAGATGAACACTGAAGCTTTCTTT.

The chain couples TRBV30 to TRBJ2-7; 10 bases agree with TRBD2. Germline CDR1 is GTSNPN and CDR2 is SVGIG (reference sequence). The J segment lost 4 bases and the V segment lost 3 bases, leaving 6 bases of the junction unmatched. The CDR3 extends over 14 amino acids. CDR3 region: CAWRVAGGLYEQYF. In DNA, the CDR3 is TGTGCCTGGAGAGTAGCGGGAGGTCTGTACGAGCAGTACTTC.

For this clone: The sample contains more than one DNA sequence encoding this CDR3. The chain uses TRBV7-9 and TRBJ2-3; D call uncertain. The germline V gene encodes CDR1 SEHNR and CDR2 FQNEAQ (reference sequence). This CDR3 region has 14 residues. Trimming took off 4 bases at V and 1 base at J, with 9 bases between the two ends. The CDR3 sequence: CASSSLAGTDTQYF. CDR3 nucleotides: TGTGCCAGCAGCTCTCTGGCGGGCACAGATACGCAGTATTTT.

This chain uses TRBV11-1 with TRBJ1-1, with a weak D call TRBD1 (5 bases). V shed 1 base and J shed 2 bases, with 11 bases lying between them. This CDR3 is built from 15 residues. Germline-derived CDR1 and CDR2 are SGHAT and FQDESV (reference sequence). The CDR3 sequence: CASSLEARVNTEAFF. DNA of the CDR3: TGTGCCAGCAGCTTAGAAGCCAGGGTAAACACTGAAGCTTTCTTT.

This rearrangement joins TRBV19 to TRBJ2-6, with a weak D call TRBD1 (5 bases). Germline V gene sequence: CDR1 LNHDA, CDR2 SQIVND (reference sequence). This CDR3 spans 15 amino acids. Trimming shortened V by 3 bases and J by 6 bases, and 12 bases separated the two germline ends. CDR3 bases: TGTGCCAGTAGTATCTCGCAGGGCCCGGCCAACGTCCTGACTTTC. Its translation: CASSISQGPANVLTF.

The chain is built from TRBV7-8 and TRBJ2-5; 7 bases are shared with TRBD2. Germline CDR1 reads SGHVS; CDR2 reads FQNEAQ. V was clipped by 5 bases and J by 7 bases; unmatched bases: 19. The CDR3 loop spans 17 amino acids. As DNA, the CDR3 is TGTGCCAGCAGCCGTCCACAGCGGGGACCTCCGGAAGGGACCCAGTACTTC. This sequence encodes CASSRPQRGPPEGTQYF.

This chain uses TRBV10-2 with TRBJ2-1; 12 nucleotides align to TRBD2. Trimming cost V 6 bases and J 6 bases; bases outside gene matches: 12. The germline V gene encodes CDR1 WSHSY and CDR2 SAAADI. This CDR3 has 17 residues. CDR3 in DNA: TGCGCCAGCAGGGGAACTAGCGGGAGGCCGGGACGCAATGAGCAGTTCTTC. Protein product: CASRGTSGRPGRNEQFF.

This clone was seen more than once but under ten times. This chain links TRBV6-5 with TRBJ1-2; 8 bases agree with TRBD1. This CDR3 is built from 15 residues. CDR1 and CDR2 (germline): MNHEY, SVGAGI. J gave up 5 bases and V 5 bases, and 10 bases lay outside the gene matches. CDR3 protein: CASSPDRDFLYGYTF. CDR3 DNA: TGTGCCAGCAGTCCGGACAGGGATTTCCTTTATGGCTACACCTTC.

The V gene is TRBV7-3, the J gene TRBJ2-1; TRBD2 matches 10 bases. V was clipped by 4 bases and J by 3 bases; unmatched bases: 3. CDR3 length: 15 residues. Germline values: CDR1 SGHTA, CDR2 FQGTGA. The CDR3 region is CASSSGLANYNEQFF. The CDR3 bases are TGTGCCAGCAGCTCGGGACTAGCGAACTACAATGAGCAGTTCTTC.

The chain carries TRBV2 and TRBJ2-7, with D hard to call. This CDR3 region has 11 residues. Germline assignment: CDR1 SNHLY and CDR2 FYNNEI. The V and J ends lost 4 bases and 3 bases respectively, with 4 bases between them. CDR3 sequence: CASSVRYEQYF. CDR3 sequence (DNA): TGTGCCAGCAGTGTGCGCTACGAGCAGTACTTC.

V gene TRBV2 combines with J gene TRBJ1-6, with D tentatively TRBD1 (5 bases). Germline V gene lookup returns CDR1 SNHLY and CDR2 FYNNEI. The CDR3 covers 15 residues. Deletions cut 4 bases from V and 3 bases from J, with 10 bases between. CDR3 nucleotide sequence: TGTGCCAGCAGTGGGCTGGGGCTCTATAATTCACCCCTCCACTTT. Amino acid sequence: CASSGLGLYNSPLHF.

CDR3 nucleotides: TGTGCCAGCAGCTTAGAGGACTACAGGCTAGGGTACGAGCAGTACTTC. This gives the protein CASSLEDYRLGYEQYF. V is TRBV7-3 and J is TRBJ2-7; the D gene is possibly TRBD2 (6 bases). CDR3 length: 16 residues. Germline-derived CDR1 and CDR2 are SGHTA and FQGTGA. Deletions cut 2 bases from V and 4 bases from J, with 18 bases between.

The rearrangement links TRBV16 to TRBJ1-5; TRBD1 might be the D (6 bases). The V gene lost 0 bases and the J gene lost 7 bases, with 13 bases spanning the gap. Looked up from germline, CDR1 is KGHSY and CDR2 is FQNENV. The CDR3 sequence is 15 residues long. The CDR3 protein is CASSQSGGGEQPQHF. The DNA of the CDR3 is TGTGCCAGCAGCCAATCAGGGGGAGGGGAACAGCCCCAGCATTTT.

The chain has TRBV6-5 and TRBJ1-4; D may be TRBD1 (5 bases). The V gene lost 3 bases and the J gene lost 6 bases, with 8 bases spanning the gap. Germline CDR1 is MNHEY and CDR2 is SVGAGI. The CDR3 contains 13 residues. The CDR3 nucleotides read TGTGCCAGCAGTTATGGACATTATGAAAAACTGTTTTTT. It is translated as CASSYGHYEKLFF.

The V and J genes are TRBV7-2 and TRBJ2-7; 9 bases match TRBD1. Per the germline V gene, CDR1 is SGHTA and CDR2 is FQGNSA. The CDR3 consists of 14 residues. The V and J ends lost 3 bases and 3 bases, in that order; junction bases with no gene match: 3. For the CDR3, the DNA is TGTGCCAGCAGCTTGACAGGGGGTGACTACGAGCAGTACTTC. This gives the protein CASSLTGGDYEQYF.

The chain joins TRBV9 to TRBJ2-2, with TRBD2 matching 11 bases. V dropped 0 bases and J dropped 1; count of bases not matched to a gene: 5. This CDR3 has 18 residues. Germline values: CDR1 SGDLS, CDR2 YYNGEE. The CDR3 sequence: CASSVDGGLAVNTGELFF. CDR3 in DNA: TGTGCCAGCAGCGTAGACGGGGGACTAGCGGTGAACACCGGGGAGCTGTTTTTT.